These 30 T cell receptor beta chains were sequenced from one sample in a study of T cells after yellow fever vaccination. TCRdb itself ran the 5' RACE reads through MiXCR, one entry per CDR3 protein. The repertoire holds about 160,000 distinct CDR3 sequences, less than 9% seen once, with more than 2.5% in the top ten. This material consisted of CD4+ T cells sorted from PBMCs, taken less than 6 days after the first yellow fever vaccination. These receptors were collected from a man aged 18 to 29 who received the YFV17D yellow fever vaccine.

This clonotype was recorded at least ten times. The chain recombines TRBV6-2 or TRBV6-3 with TRBJ2-1; 7 nucleotides agree with TRBD2. CDR3 length: 18 residues. Germline CDR1 MNHEY, CDR2 SVGEGT. V shed 6 bases, J shed 0 bases, and the junction held 14 bases outside the gene matches. In nucleotides, the CDR3 is TGTGCCAGCAGAAACGGGCTTTTTGCGGGGGACTCCTACAATGAGCAGTTCTTC. The encoded protein is CASRNGLFAGDSYNEQFF.

This clonotype occurred many times. The CDR3 loop reads CAIRDLQGTDTQYF. For the CDR3, the DNA is TGTGCCATCAGAGATCTCCAGGGAACAGATACGCAGTATTTT. This chain links TRBV10-3 with TRBJ2-3, with D possibly matching TRBD1 (5 bases). The germline V gene encodes CDR1 ENHRY and CDR2 SYGVKD. V lost 6 bases to trimming and J lost 3 bases, with 13 bases between them. The length of the CDR3 is 14 residues.

This clonotype was observed a handful of times. The chain uses TRBV12-3 or TRBV12-4 and TRBJ2-5; a weak D match, TRBD2 (5 bases). The CDR3 totals 16 residues. V lost 3 bases to trimming and J lost 3 bases, with 17 bases between them. The CDR3 reads CASSFGFGVREETQYF. DNA of the CDR3: TGTGCCAGCAGTTTCGGGTTCGGGGTCCGCGAAGAGACCCAGTACTTC.

This clonotype was counted at least ten times. The chain combines TRBV5-1 with TRBJ2-2; D gene ambiguous. V lost 0 bases and J 7 bases, leaving 13 bases between the germline ends. CDR1 is SGHRS, CDR2 YFSETQ, per germline. The CDR3 loop spans 15 amino acids. Here the CDR3 DNA reads TGCGCCAGCAGCTTGGACGGCTGGTATAACGGGGAGCTGTTTTTT. Amino acid sequence: CASSLDGWYNGELFF.

The rearrangement joins TRBV19 to TRBJ2-1; unclear D gene. Per germline, CDR1 LNHDA and CDR2 SQIVND (reference sequence). Trimming shortened V by 6 bases and J by 6 bases, and 15 bases separated the two germline ends. This CDR3 has 14 residues. The chain's CDR3 is CASRDLRRCNEQFF. The CDR3 nucleotides read TGTGCCAGTAGAGACCTCAGACGGTGCAATGAGCAGTTCTTC.

This clonotype was seen more than once but under ten times. This chain connects TRBV30 to TRBJ2-5; 7 bases are shared with TRBD1. This CDR3 contains 15 residues. Germline lookup yields CDR1 GTSNPN and CDR2 SVGIG (reference sequence). The trim removed 4 bases at V and 2 bases at J, leaving 10 bases unmatched. This chain's CDR3 is CAWTFTGVRQETQYF. CDR3 nucleotide sequence: TGTGCCTGGACCTTTACAGGGGTCAGGCAAGAGACCCAGTACTTC.

Many counts were recorded for this clonotype. This CDR3 is CASSKEDGV. DNA for the CDR3: TGTGCCAGCAGCAAAGAGGATGGCGTC. The V gene is TRBV21-1, the J gene TRBJ2-7. TRBV21-1 is described as a pseudogene. The CDR3 loop spans 9 amino acids.

The table lists this clonotype with a few counts. The V call is TRBV5-1, the J call TRBJ2-2; a weak D match, TRBD1 (6 bases). Trimming stripped 4 bases from V and 2 bases from J, with 9 bases between. This CDR3 contains 14 residues. Germline V gene data show CDR1 as SGHRS and CDR2 as YFSETQ. CDR3 coding DNA: TGCGCCAGCAGCGTACAGGGAAACACCGGGGAGCTGTTTTTT. Translating it yields CASSVQGNTGELFF.

This clonotype was observed at least ten times. The V and J genes are TRBV27 and TRBJ2-5; D possibly matches TRBD1 or TRBD2 (5 bases each). This CDR3 is 14 amino acids long. Germline CDR1 is MNHEY and CDR2 is SMNVEV (reference sequence). V lost 2 bases and J 7 bases, leaving 14 bases between the germline ends. CDR3 region: CASSLGTEVLTQYF. The DNA for the CDR3 is TGTGCCAGCAGTTTAGGGACGGAGGTTTTGACCCAGTACTTC.

The rearrangement links TRBV25-1 to TRBJ2-3; D gene ambiguous. The CDR3 loop spans 14 amino acids. V lost 3 bases to trimming and J lost 1 base, with 8 bases between them. The V gene's germline CDR1 is MGHDK and CDR2 SYGVNS. The CDR3 reads CASSDPVRTDTQYF. The CDR3 DNA sequence: TGTGCCAGCAGTGACCCTGTCCGCACAGATACGCAGTATTTT.

The gene calls are TRBV5-1 and TRBJ2-2; 9 bases map to TRBD1. Germline V lookup: CDR1 SGHRS, CDR2 YFSETQ. Trimming cost V 0 bases and J 2 bases; bases outside gene matches: 2. This CDR3 has 16 residues. CDR3 bases: TGCGCCAGCAGCTTGGTGGGACAGGGTAACACCGGGGAGCTGTTTTTT. Amino acid sequence: CASSLVGQGNTGELFF.

In this sample, this clonotype turned up many times. This chain connects TRBV3-1 to TRBJ2-1; D is unresolved. The V end was cut by 5 bases, the J end by 4 bases, with 12 bases between. The germline CDR1 and CDR2 sequences are LGHDT and YNNKEL (reference sequence). There are 14 residues in the CDR3. In DNA form, the CDR3 reads TGTGCCAGCAGCGAGCGACCGGGTTACAATGAGCAGTTCTTC. This sequence encodes CASSERPGYNEQFF.

This clonotype was found a few times. The chain joins TRBV20-1 to TRBJ2-5; 10 nucleotides line up with TRBD2. Looked up from germline, CDR1 is DFQATT and CDR2 is SNEGSKA (reference sequence). J was trimmed by 6 bases and V by 6 bases; bases with no gene match: 13. The CDR3 length is 15 residues. The DNA of the CDR3 is TGCAGTGCCCCCAGGGGAGCGGGGGGGCGGAAGACCCAGTACTTC. Protein sequence: CSAPRGAGGRKTQYF.

This clonotype was recorded many times. The J gene is TRBJ1-4, the V gene TRBV3-1; D is undetermined. From germline, CDR1 is LGHDT and CDR2 YNNKEL (reference sequence). Trimming stripped 2 bases from V and 7 bases from J, with 11 bases between. The CDR3 is 14 amino acids. CDR3: CASSQNSNSEKLFF. The DNA for the CDR3 is TGTGCCAGCAGCCAAAACAGTAACAGTGAAAAACTGTTTTTT. Using reference TRBV3-1 and TRBJ1-4 for the parts outside the CDR3, the full variable domain is DTAVSQTPKYLVTQMGNDKSIKCEQNLGHDTMYWYKQDSKKFLKIMFSYNNKELIINETVPNRFSPKSPDKAHLNLHINSLELGDSAVYFCASSQNSNSEKLFFGSGTQLSVL.

In this sample, this clonotype turned up many times. The chain is built from TRBV12-3 or TRBV12-4 and TRBJ1-5; D unclear. The CDR3 is 14 amino acids. Trimming cost V 5 bases and J 6 bases, with 14 bases left between them. The CDR3 DNA reads TGTGCCAGCAGTCGGTTAGCGGGTGGTCAGCCCCAGCATTTT. It encodes CASSRLAGGQPQHF.

The CDR3 sequence is CASGAAGPGTQYF. Here the CDR3 DNA reads TGTGCCAGCGGGGCAGCCGGGCCGGGGACCCAGTACTTC. This chain uses TRBV28 with TRBJ2-5, with D possibly matching TRBD1 (5 bases). Germline CDR1 is MDHEN and CDR2 is SYDVKM. The CDR3 loop spans 13 amino acids. The V end lost 8 bases, the J end lost 7 bases, and 17 bases lay between the germline ends.

This clonotype was recorded at least ten times. The chain uses TRBV19 and TRBJ2-2; 9 bases match TRBD1. CDR1 and CDR2 from the germline V gene are LNHDA and SQIVND (reference sequence). With V trimmed by 5 bases and J by 5 bases, 6 bases remained unmatched. There are 15 residues in the CDR3. CDR3 amino acids: CASSFGTGITGELFF. The DNA for the CDR3 is TGTGCCAGTAGTTTCGGGACAGGGATAACCGGGGAGCTGTTTTTT.

This clonotype has at least ten counts. V is TRBV4-3 and J is TRBJ2-3; D is ambiguous. V was clipped by 0 bases and J by 4 bases, with 8 bases between them. From germline, CDR1 is LGHNA and CDR2 YSLEER. The CDR3 totals 14 residues. The CDR3 nucleotides read TGCGCCAGCAGCCAAGATCTGAGGCCAGATACGCAGTATTTT. This gives the protein CASSQDLRPDTQYF.

This clonotype showed up many times. The chain has TRBV24-1 and TRBJ2-2; TRBD2 might be the D (6 bases). This CDR3 region has 15 residues. V lost 4 bases and J 2 bases, leaving 10 bases between the germline ends. Germline CDR1 KGHDR, CDR2 SFDVKD. In DNA, the CDR3 is TGTGCCACCAGTGACCCCGGGGGTAACACCGGGGAGCTGTTTTTT. It yields the protein CATSDPGGNTGELFF.

This clonotype was observed many times. The V and J genes are TRBV12-3 or TRBV12-4 and TRBJ2-1, with D hard to call. The CDR3 totals 14 residues. Between the trimmed V and J ends, which lost 8 bases and 10 bases, there was a span of 21 bases. CDR3 loop: CASLRAGVQKEQFF. Here the CDR3 DNA reads TGTGCCAGCCTCCGGGCAGGCGTACAGAAAGAGCAGTTCTTC.

This clonotype was seen ten or more times. V gene TRBV12-3 or TRBV12-4 combines with J gene TRBJ2-7, with D possibly matching TRBD1 (8 bases). V was clipped by 3 bases and J by 3 bases, with 15 bases between them. The CDR3 consists of 15 residues. The CDR3 region has the DNA TGTGCCAGCAGTTTTCAAACAGGGGGGGGCTACGAGCAGTACTTC. Translating gives CASSFQTGGGYEQYF.

This clonotype was seen a few times. The chain uses TRBV7-9 and TRBJ2-1; weak D call: TRBD2 (6 bases). CDR3 length equals 13 residues. With 11 bases removed from V and 0 bases from J, the gap between germline ends came to 11 bases. The germline V gene has CDR1 SEHNR and CDR2 FQNEAQ (reference sequence). The DNA of the CDR3 is TGTGCCTCCCCGGGGGACTCCTACAATGAGCAGTTCTTC. Protein sequence: CASPGDSYNEQFF.

This clonotype was observed a handful of times. CDR3 loop: CASSRGLITGEYHEQYF. CDR3 nucleotide sequence: TGTGCCAGCTCACGGGGATTAATAACAGGGGAGTACCACGAGCAGTACTTC. The J gene is TRBJ2-7, the V gene TRBV18; 7 bases line up with TRBD1. In germline, CDR1 is KGHSH, CDR2 LQKENI. This CDR3 contains 17 residues. Trimming removed 4 bases from V and 5 bases from J; junction bases left unmatched: 17.

This clonotype has more than one count but fewer than ten. The V gene is TRBV6-1, the J gene TRBJ1-2; D is uncertain. Germline-derived CDR1 and CDR2 are MNHNS and SASEGT. The CDR3 has 13 amino acids. Trimming took 1 base from V and 2 from J, leaving 5 bases between them. The CDR3 sequence: CASSEGQNYGYTF. CDR3 bases: TGTGCCAGCAGTGAAGGACAAAACTATGGCTACACCTTC.

This clonotype turned up a few times. The J gene is TRBJ1-1, the V gene TRBV6-2 or TRBV6-3; the match to TRBD1 covers 7 bases. Trimming at V came to 6 bases and at J to 4 bases, leaving 8 bases not matched to a gene. Germline V gives CDR1 MNHEY, CDR2 SVGEGT. There are 14 residues in the CDR3. This CDR3 reads CASRSPYRGTEAFF. The CDR3 DNA reads as TGTGCCAGCAGATCACCTTACAGGGGCACTGAAGCTTTCTTT.

This clonotype was detected only a few times. The chain recombines TRBV9 with TRBJ2-6; D is tentatively TRBD1 or TRBD2 (5 bases each). The CDR3 runs to 16 residues. Germline CDR1 reads SGDLS; CDR2 reads YYNGEE. Trimming left V 4 bases short and J 0 bases short, with 11 bases between. CDR3 bases: TGTGCCAGCAGCCCCGGGACGGCCTCTGGGGCCAACGTCCTGACTTTC. Its translation: CASSPGTASGANVLTF.

This clonotype came up many times. The rearrangement joins TRBV20-1 to TRBJ2-3; 8 nucleotides match TRBD2. From germline, CDR1 is DFQATT and CDR2 SNEGSKA (reference sequence). This CDR3 comprises 14 residues. The V segment lost 5 bases and the J segment 1 base; nucleotides outside the gene matches: 5. The CDR3 loop reads CSAPPGGGTDTQYF. For the CDR3, the DNA is TGCAGTGCTCCGCCGGGGGGGGGCACAGATACGCAGTATTTT.

This clonotype occurred a few times. CDR3 coding DNA: TGTGCCAGCAGCTTCCAAATCCTGGACAGGGGACCTGAAGCTTTCTTT. This translates into CASSFQILDRGPEAFF. The chain has TRBV7-9 and TRBJ1-1; 9 bases fit TRBD1. The germline CDR1 and CDR2 sequences are SEHNR and FQNEAQ (reference sequence). V dropped 3 bases and J dropped 6; count of bases not matched to a gene: 11. The CDR3 runs 16 residues. The whole variable domain, filled in from reference TRBV7-9 and TRBJ1-1, reads DTGVSQNPRHKITKRGQNVTFRCDPISEHNRLYWYRQTLGQGPEFLTYFQNEAQLEKSRLLSDRFSAERPKGSFSTLEIQRTEQGDSAMYLCASSFQILDRGPEAFFGQGTRLTVV.

The V gene is TRBV6-1, the J gene TRBJ2-2; D possibly uses TRBD1 or TRBD2 (5 bases each). The CDR3 has 14 amino acids. Trimming stripped 6 bases from V and 4 bases from J, with 12 bases between. Germline V lookup: CDR1 MNHNS, CDR2 SASEGT. Here the CDR3 reads CASSPGSATGELFF. DNA of the CDR3: TGTGCCAGCAGCCCAGGGAGTGCCACCGGGGAGCTGTTTTTT.

This clonotype showed up many times. This chain joins TRBV6-1 and TRBJ1-5; D is perhaps TRBD1 (5 bases). V lost 4 bases, J lost 0 bases, and 19 bases lay in between. The CDR3 loop spans 18 amino acids. Looked up from germline, CDR1 is MNHNS and CDR2 is SASEGT. The CDR3 here is CASSVSPAGSFSNQPQHF. The CDR3 DNA reads as TGTGCCAGCAGTGTAAGTCCGGCAGGGAGTTTTAGCAATCAGCCCCAGCATTTT.